This T cell receptor (beta chain) was recorded in a study of early T cells in non-severe SARS-CoV-2 infection. One entry per CDR3 protein results from TCRdb running MiXCR on the 5' RACE reads. The table has tens of thousands of distinct CDR3 sequences, less than 15% seen once. This clonotype came up a few times. Trimming cost V 0 bases and J 1 base, with 6 bases left between them. The length of the CDR3 is 15 residues. Germline CDR1 reads LGHDT; CDR2 reads YNNKEL (reference sequence). V and J are TRBV3-1 and TRBJ2-2; D unclear. Source material: whole blood. The sequence derives from an adult who was a healthcare worker with PCR-confirmed SARS-CoV-2 infection or an uninfected control (not recorded which). CDR3 bases: TGTGCCAGCAGCCAAGACAGAAGGAACACCGGGGAGCTGTTTTTT. Translated: CASSQDRRNTGELFF.